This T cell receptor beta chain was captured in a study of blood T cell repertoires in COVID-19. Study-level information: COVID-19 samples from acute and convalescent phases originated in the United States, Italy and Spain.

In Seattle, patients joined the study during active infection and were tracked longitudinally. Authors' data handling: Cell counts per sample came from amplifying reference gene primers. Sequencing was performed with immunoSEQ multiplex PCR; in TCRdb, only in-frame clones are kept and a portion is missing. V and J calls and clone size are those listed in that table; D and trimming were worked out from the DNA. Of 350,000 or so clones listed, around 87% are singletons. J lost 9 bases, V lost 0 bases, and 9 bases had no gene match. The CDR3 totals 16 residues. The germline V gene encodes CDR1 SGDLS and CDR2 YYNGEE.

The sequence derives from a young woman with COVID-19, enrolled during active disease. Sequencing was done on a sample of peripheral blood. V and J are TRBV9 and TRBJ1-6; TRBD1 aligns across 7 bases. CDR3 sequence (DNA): TGTGCCAGCAGCGTAGAGGGGGCGAGTGGGGTTTCACCCCTCCACTTT. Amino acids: CASSVEGASGVSPLHF.